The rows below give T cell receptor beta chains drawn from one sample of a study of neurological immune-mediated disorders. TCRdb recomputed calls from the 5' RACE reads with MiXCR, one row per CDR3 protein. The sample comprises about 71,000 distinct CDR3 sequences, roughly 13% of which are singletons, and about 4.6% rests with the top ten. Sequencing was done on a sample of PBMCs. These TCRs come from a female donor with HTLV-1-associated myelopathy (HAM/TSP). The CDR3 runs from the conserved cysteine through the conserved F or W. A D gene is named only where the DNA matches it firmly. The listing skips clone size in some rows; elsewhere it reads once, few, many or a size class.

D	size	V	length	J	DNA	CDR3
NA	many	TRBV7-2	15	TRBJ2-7	TGTGCCAGCCTAGGCGGGGACATTCACTCCTACGAGCAGTACTTC	CASLGGDIHSYEQYF
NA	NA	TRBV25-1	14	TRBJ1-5	TGTGCCAGCAGTCGGGGGTCGGGCAATCAGCCCCAGCATTTT	CASSRGSGNQPQHF
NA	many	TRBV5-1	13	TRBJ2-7	TGCGCCAGCAGGGACACCCGAGGTCGCGAGCAGTACTTC	CASRDTRGREQYF
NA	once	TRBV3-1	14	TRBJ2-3	TGTGCCAGCAGCCAAAGGCCCCGCCAGCATACGCAGTATTTT	CASSQRPRQHTQYF
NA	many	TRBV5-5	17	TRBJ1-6	TGTGCCAGCAGCTGGACGCCGAGGACCGATATTGATTCACCCCTCCACTTT	CASSWTPRTDIDSPLHF
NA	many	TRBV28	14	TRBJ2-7	TGTGCCAGCAACGGACAGATCGTTTCCTACGAGCAGTACTTC	CASNGQIVSYEQYF
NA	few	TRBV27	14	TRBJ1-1	TGTGCCAGCAGTCTAAATGGGATGAACACTGAAGCTTTCTTT	CASSLNGMNTEAFF
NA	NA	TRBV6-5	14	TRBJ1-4	TGTGCCAGCAGTTACTCGGGTCCCCATGAAAAACTGTTTTTT	CASSYSGPHEKLFF
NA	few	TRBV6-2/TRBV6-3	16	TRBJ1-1	TGTGCCAGCAGTTACGAAAGGAAATGGGCGAACACTGAAGCTTTCTTT	CASSYERKWANTEAFF
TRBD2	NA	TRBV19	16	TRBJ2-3	TGTGCCAGTAGTACTAAAATAGCGGGGGGGAAAGATACGCAGTATTTT	CASSTKIAGGKDTQYF
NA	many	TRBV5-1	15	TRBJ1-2	TGCGCCAGCAGCCTGGCCGGCGGAGCTAACTATGGCTACACCTTC	CASSLAGGANYGYTF
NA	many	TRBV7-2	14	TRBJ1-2	TGTGCCAGCAGCCCTGGGTTAGGGAACTATGGCTACACCTTC	CASSPGLGNYGYTF
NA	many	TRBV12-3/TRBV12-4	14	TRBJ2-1	TGTGCCAGCACACGGGCGGAGGGATACAATGAGCAGTTCTTC	CASTRAEGYNEQFF
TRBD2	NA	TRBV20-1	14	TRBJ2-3	TGCAGTGCTCCCGGCGGGGGTTGGACATATACGCAGTCTTTT	CSAPGGGWTYTQSF
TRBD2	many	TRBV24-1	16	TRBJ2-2	TGTGCCACCAGTGATTTGCGGGGGGGATACACCGGGGAGCTGTTTTTT	CATSDLRGGYTGELFF
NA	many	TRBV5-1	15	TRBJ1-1	TGCGCCAGCAGCTTAGGAGGGGCGAGGAACACTGAAGCTTTCTTT	CASSLGGARNTEAFF
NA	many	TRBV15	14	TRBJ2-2	TGTGCTACCAGCAAGACAGAAAACACCGGGGAGCTGTTTTTT	CATSKTENTGELFF
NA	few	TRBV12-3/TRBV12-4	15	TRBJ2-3	TGTGCCAGCAGTTTAGTTCCCGGGGGCACAGATACGCAGTATTTT	CASSLVPGGTDTQYF
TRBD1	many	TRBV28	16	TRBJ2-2	TGTGCCAGCTCTAAGGACAGGATTTGGAACACCGGGGAGCTGTTTTTT	CASSKDRIWNTGELFF
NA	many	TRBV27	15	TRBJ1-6	TGTGCCAGCAGTTTCTCCCGGGGCTATAATTCACCCCTCCACTTT	CASSFSRGYNSPLHF
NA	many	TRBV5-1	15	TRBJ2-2	TGCGCCAGCAGCTTGGCGGGGGCGAACACCGGGGAGCTGTTTTTT	CASSLAGANTGELFF
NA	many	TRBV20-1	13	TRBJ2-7	TGCAGTGCCGAACCTGGCTTCTCCCACGAGCAGTACTTC	CSAEPGFSHEQYF
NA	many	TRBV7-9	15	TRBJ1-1	TGTGCCAGCACCAAATTGGGGGGGGAGAACACTGAAGCTTTCTTT	CASTKLGGENTEAFF
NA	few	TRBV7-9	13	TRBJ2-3	TGTGCCAGCAGGCCAGCAGACGGACTGGGGGCCTTTTTT	CASRPADGLGAFF
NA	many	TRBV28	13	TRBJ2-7	TGTGCCAGCAGTTTAGGCAACTCCTACGAGCAGTACTTC	CASSLGNSYEQYF
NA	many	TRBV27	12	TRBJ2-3	TGTGCCAGCAGTTTAAGTCGGGATACGCAGTATTTT	CASSLSRDTQYF
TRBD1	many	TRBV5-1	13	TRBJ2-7	TGCGCCAGCAGCTCAGGGACAGGGTTGGGGCAGTACTTC	CASSSGTGLGQYF
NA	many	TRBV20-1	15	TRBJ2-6	TGCAGTGCCGAGGCAGGGCCCTCTGGGGCCAACGTCCTGACTTTC	CSAEAGPSGANVLTF
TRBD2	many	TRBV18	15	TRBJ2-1	TGTGCCAGCTCACCACCGAGGACTAGCGGGGATGAGCAGTTCTTC	CASSPPRTSGDEQFF
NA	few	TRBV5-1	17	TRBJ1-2	TGCGCCAGCAGCTTGGGGGGGGCAGGCGGACTAAACTATGGCTACACCTTC	CASSLGGAGGLNYGYTF
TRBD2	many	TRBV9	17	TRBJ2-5	TGTGCCAGCAGCGAGAGGACTAGCGGGGGGGCGTTGGAGACCCAGTACTTC	CASSERTSGGALETQYF
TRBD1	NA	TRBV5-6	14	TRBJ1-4	TGTGCCAGCAGCAAGGGACAGCTTAATGAAAAACTGTTTTTT	CASSKGQLNEKLFF
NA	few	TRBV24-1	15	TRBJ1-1	TGTGCCACCAGTGATTCTACTAGGGGCGGGACTGAAGCTTTCTTT	CATSDSTRGGTEAFF
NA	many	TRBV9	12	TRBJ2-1	TGTGCCAGCAGCGCCAGCTGGGGTGAGCAGTTCTTC	CASSASWGEQFF
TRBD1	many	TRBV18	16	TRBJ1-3	TGTGCCAGCTCACCCCCGGGACAGGAATCTGGAAACACCATATATTTT	CASSPPGQESGNTIYF
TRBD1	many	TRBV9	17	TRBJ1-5	TGTGCCAGCAGCGTAGCCCAAGACAGGGGGCGAGGTCAGCCCCAGCATTTT	CASSVAQDRGRGQPQHF
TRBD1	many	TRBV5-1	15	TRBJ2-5	TGCGCCAGCAGCACCGGACAGGGGAAGGGGGAGACCCAGTACTTC	CASSTGQGKGETQYF
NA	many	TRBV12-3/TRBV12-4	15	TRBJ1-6	TGTGCCAGCAGTTCCCAGTCGGGTAGGAATTCACCCCTCCACTTT	CASSSQSGRNSPLHF
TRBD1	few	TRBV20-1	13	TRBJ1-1	TGCAGTGCTAGCGCCGACAGGGTCACTGAAGCTTTCTTT	CSASADRVTEAFF
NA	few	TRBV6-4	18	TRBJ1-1	TGTGCCAGCAGTGATCACCGGGACGGCGAGGGGTACCGCACTGAAGCTTTCTTT	CASSDHRDGEGYRTEAFF
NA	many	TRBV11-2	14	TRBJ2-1	TGTGCCAGCAGCTTAGTCCCGGGGCCCAATGAGCAGTTCTTC	CASSLVPGPNEQFF
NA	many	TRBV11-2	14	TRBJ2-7	TGTGCCAGCAGCTTAATAACAGACCCCTACGAGCAGTACTTC	CASSLITDPYEQYF
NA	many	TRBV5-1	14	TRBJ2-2	TGCGCCAGCAAAGAGGGGACGAACACCGGGGAGCTGTTTTTT	CASKEGTNTGELFF
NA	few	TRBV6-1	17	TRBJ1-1	TGTGCCAGCAGTGAAGTGGCAGGGGCGCGGGGAGACACTGAAGCTTTCTTT	CASSEVAGARGDTEAFF
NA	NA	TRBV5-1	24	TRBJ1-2	NA	CASSAGGRDNEQFFGPGTDYGYTF
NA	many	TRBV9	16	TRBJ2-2	TGTGCCAGCAGCATCGGGCTGGGGATGAACACCGGGGAGCTGTTTTTT	CASSIGLGMNTGELFF
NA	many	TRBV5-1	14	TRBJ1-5	TGCGCCAGCAGCCTCACAGGTGTCGAACAGCCCCAGCATTTT	CASSLTGVEQPQHF
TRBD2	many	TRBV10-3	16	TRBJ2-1	TGTGCCATCAGTGAGGGGGGAGCGGGGGCACACAATGAGCAGTTCTTC	CAISEGGAGAHNEQFF
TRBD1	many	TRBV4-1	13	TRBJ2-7	TGCGCCAGCAGCCGGGACAGGGGGCTCGAGCAGTACTTC	CASSRDRGLEQYF
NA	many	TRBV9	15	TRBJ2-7	TGTGCCAGCAGCGTAGATGTGACAGACTCCTACGAGCAGTACTTC	CASSVDVTDSYEQYF
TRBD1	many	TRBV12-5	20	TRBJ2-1	TGTGCTAGTGGTTTGGCTAAATCATCCGGGACAGTAAGCTCCTACAATGAGCAGTTCTTC	CASGLAKSSGTVSSYNEQFF
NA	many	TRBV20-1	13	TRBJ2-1	TGCAGTGCAACCTCGGTCTCCTACAATGAGCAGTTCTTC	CSATSVSYNEQFF